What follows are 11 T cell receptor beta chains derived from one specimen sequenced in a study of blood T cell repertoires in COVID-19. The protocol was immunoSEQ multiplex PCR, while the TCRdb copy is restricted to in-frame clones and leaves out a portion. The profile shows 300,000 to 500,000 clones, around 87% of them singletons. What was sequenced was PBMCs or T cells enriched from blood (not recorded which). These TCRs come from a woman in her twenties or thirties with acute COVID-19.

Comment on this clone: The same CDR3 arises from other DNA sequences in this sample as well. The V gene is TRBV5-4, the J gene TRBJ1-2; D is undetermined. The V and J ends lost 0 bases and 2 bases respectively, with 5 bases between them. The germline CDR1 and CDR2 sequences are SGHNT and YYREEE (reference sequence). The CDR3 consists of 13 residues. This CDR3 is CASSLAGNYGYTF. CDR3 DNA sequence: TGTGCCAGCAGCTTGGCGGGAAACTATGGCTACACCTTC. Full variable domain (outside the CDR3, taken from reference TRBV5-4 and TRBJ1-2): ETGVTQSPTHLIKTRGQQVTLRCSSQSGHNTVSWYQQALGQGPQFIFQYYREEENGRGNFPPRFSGLQFPNYSSELNVNALELDDSALYLCASSLAGNYGYTFGSGTRLTVV.

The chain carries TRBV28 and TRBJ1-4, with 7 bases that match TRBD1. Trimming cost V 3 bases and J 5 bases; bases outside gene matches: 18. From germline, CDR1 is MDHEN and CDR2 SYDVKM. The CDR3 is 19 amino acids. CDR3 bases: TGTGCCAGCAGTTTCCTCGACAGGGCAAGTTGGGCCAGAAATGAAAAACTGTTTTTT. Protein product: CASSFLDRASWARNEKLFF.

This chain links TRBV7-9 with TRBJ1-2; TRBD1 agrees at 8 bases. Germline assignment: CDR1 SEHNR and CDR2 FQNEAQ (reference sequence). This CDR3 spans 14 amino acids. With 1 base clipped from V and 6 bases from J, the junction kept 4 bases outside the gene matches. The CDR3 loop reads CASSLGQGAHGYTF. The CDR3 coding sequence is TGTGCCAGCAGCTTAGGGCAGGGGGCGCATGGCTACACCTTC.

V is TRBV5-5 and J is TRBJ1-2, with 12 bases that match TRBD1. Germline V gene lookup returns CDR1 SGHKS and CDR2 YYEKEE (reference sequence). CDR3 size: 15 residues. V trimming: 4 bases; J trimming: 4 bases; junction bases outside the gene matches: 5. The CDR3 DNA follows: TGTGCCAGCAGCGGTGGGACAGGGGGCCTCTATGGCTACACCTTC. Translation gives CASSGGTGGLYGYTF.

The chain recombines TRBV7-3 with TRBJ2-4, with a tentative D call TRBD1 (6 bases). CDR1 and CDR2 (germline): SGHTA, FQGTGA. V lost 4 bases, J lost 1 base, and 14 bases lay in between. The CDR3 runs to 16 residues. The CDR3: CASSSDSPGAKNIQYF. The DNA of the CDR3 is TGTGCCAGCAGCTCGGACAGCCCTGGGGCCAAAAACATTCAGTACTTC.

Here the CDR3 DNA reads TGTGCCAGCAGCAGAATGATGAACACTGAAGCTTTCTTT. This gives the protein CASSRMMNTEAFF. The chain uses TRBV6-4 and TRBJ1-1; D not resolved. Germline V gene sequence: CDR1 MRHNA, CDR2 SNTAGT. CDR3 length equals 13 residues. V lost 6 bases and J lost 0, with 8 bases in between.

The DNA of the CDR3 is TGCGCCAGCAGTGTTCCTACCCAGGGTGCTGGTGGCTACACCTTC. Amino acids: CASSVPTQGAGGYTF. The chain joins TRBV10-2 to TRBJ1-2, with D possibly matching TRBD1 (5 bases). In germline, CDR1 is WSHSY, CDR2 SAAADI. CDR3 length equals 15 residues. V gave up 4 bases and J gave up 7 bases, with 19 bases separating them.

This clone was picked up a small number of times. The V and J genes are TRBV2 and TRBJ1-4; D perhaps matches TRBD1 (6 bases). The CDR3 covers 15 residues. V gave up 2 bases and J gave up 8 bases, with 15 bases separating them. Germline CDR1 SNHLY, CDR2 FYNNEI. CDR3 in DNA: TGTGCCAGCAGTGAAAGTACAGGGTCCGGAGAAAAACTGTTTTTT. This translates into CASSESTGSGEKLFF.

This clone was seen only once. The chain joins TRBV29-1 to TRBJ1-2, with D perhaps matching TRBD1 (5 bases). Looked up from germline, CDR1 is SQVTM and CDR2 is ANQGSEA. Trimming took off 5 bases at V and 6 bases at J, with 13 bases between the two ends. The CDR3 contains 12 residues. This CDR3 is CSVPGRKNGYTF. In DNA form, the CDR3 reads TGCAGCGTTCCAGGGCGTAAGAATGGCTACACCTTC.

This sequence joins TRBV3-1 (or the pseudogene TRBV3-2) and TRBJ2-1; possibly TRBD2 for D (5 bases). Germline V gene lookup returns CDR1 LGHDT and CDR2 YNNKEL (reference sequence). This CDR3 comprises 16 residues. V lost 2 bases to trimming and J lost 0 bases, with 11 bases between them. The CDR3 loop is CASSQSGYRSYNEQFF. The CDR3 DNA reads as TGTGCCAGCAGCCAATCGGGATACCGCTCCTACAATGAGCAGTTCTTC.

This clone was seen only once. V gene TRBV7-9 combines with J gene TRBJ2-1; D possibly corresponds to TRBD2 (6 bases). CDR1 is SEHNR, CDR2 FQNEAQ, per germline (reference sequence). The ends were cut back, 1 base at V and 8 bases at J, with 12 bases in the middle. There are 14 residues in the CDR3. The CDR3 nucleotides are TGTGCCAGCAGCTTAGAAACCGAGCGGGATGAGCAGTTCTTC. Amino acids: CASSLETERDEQFF. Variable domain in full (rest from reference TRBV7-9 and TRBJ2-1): DTGVSQNPRHKITKRGQNVTFRCDPISEHNRLYWYRQTLGQGPEFLTYFQNEAQLEKSRLLSDRFSAERPKGSFSTLEIQRTEQGDSAMYLCASSLETERDEQFFGPGTRLTVL.